This entry lists 18 T cell receptor beta chains sequenced from one sample in a study of graft-versus-host responses after intestinal transplantation. Profiled with immunoSEQ multiplex PCR; TCRdb holds only in-frame clones, not every one. The sample carries more than 13,000 clones, approximately 70% recorded once. To release intraepithelial and lamina propria lymphocytes, the graft tissue was processed. Sequences were derived from ileum tissue, sampled around 99 weeks after intestinal transplantation. These receptors originate from a human patient who received an intestinal transplant, so some T cells may come from the graft donor.

This chain joins TRBV7-2 and TRBJ1-5; D is undetermined. Between the trimmed V and J ends, which lost 5 bases and 1 base, there was a span of 18 bases. Germline values: CDR1 SGHTA, CDR2 FQGNSA. The CDR3 is 17 residues long. CDR3 in amino acids: CASSPRAIARSNQPQHF. The CDR3 DNA reads as TGTGCCAGCAGCCCCCGGGCCATCGCGCGGAGCAATCAGCCCCAGCATTTT. Looking up the rest from reference TRBV7-2 and TRBJ1-5 gives the full variable domain: GAGVSQSPSNKVTEKGKDVELRCDPISGHTALYWYRQSLGQGLEFLIYFQGNSAPDKSGLPSDRFSAERTGGSVSTLTIQRTQQEDSAVYLCASSPRAIARSNQPQHFGDGTRLSIL.

The chain has TRBV6-5 and TRBJ2-2; 7 bases are shared with TRBD1. V shed 9 bases, J shed 4 bases, and the junction held 5 bases outside the gene matches. Per germline, CDR1 MNHEY and CDR2 SVGAGI. CDR3 size: 13 residues. CDR3: CASRQGPTGELFF. The CDR3, as DNA: TGTGCCAGTAGACAGGGTCCCACCGGGGAGCTGTTTTTT.

The rearrangement joins TRBV11-3 to TRBJ1-4; D perhaps matches TRBD1 (6 bases). The V end was cut by 3 bases, the J end by 2 bases, with 10 bases between. The CDR3 length is 15 residues. Germline-derived CDR1 and CDR2 are SGHNT and YENEEA. DNA for the CDR3: TGTGCCAGCAGCTTCTCAGGGGCCACTAATGAAAAACTGTTTTTT. Translated, it gives CASSFSGATNEKLFF.

The chain links TRBV5-6 to TRBJ1-1; a possible D gene is TRBD1 (5 bases). The CDR3 is made up of 13 amino acids. CDR1 SGHDT and CDR2 YYEEEE come from the germline V gene. V lost 4 bases to trimming and J lost 2 bases, with 9 bases between them. This chain's CDR3 is CASSLDRNTEAFF. CDR3 sequence (DNA): TGTGCCAGCAGCCTAGACAGAAACACTGAAGCTTTCTTT.

V usage is TRBV7-2 and J usage is TRBJ1-3; D not resolved. This CDR3 is 11 amino acids long. V lost 1 base and J lost 5, with 0 bases in between. Germline CDR1 and CDR2: SGHTA and FQGNSA. This CDR3 reads CASSLGNTIYF. The CDR3 DNA reads TGTGCCAGCAGCTTAGGAAACACCATATATTTT.

The J gene is TRBJ2-5, the V gene TRBV12-5; TRBD1 agrees at 9 bases. The DNA end is a closer match to TRBJ2-7, so the J assignment may be wrong. The CDR3 runs 16 residues. CDR1 is LGHNT, CDR2 FRNRAP, per germline. CDR3 protein: CASGLRGGQGPYEQYF. CDR3 sequence (DNA): TGTGCTAGTGGTCTAAGGGGGGGACAGGGTCCCTACGAGCAGTACTTC.

This clone has just a few counts. The chain uses TRBV28 and TRBJ1-5; 8 nucleotides align to TRBD1. Germline V gives CDR1 MDHEN, CDR2 SYDVKM. This CDR3 comprises 16 residues. The junction had 15 bases not matched to a gene; V was cut back by 6 bases and J by 8 bases. The CDR3 sequence is CASRPLGQAPSKPQHF. As DNA, the CDR3 is TGTGCCAGCAGACCACTGGGACAGGCCCCTTCGAAGCCCCAGCATTTT. Together with reference TRBV28 and TRBJ1-5, the CDR3 gives the full variable domain: DVKVTQSSRYLVKRTGEKVFLECVQDMDHENMFWYRQDPGLGLRLIYFSYDVKMKEKGDIPEGYSVSREKKERFSLILESASTNQTSMYLCASRPLGQAPSKPQHFGDGTRLSIL.

This clone was picked up a small number of times. This chain uses TRBV9 with TRBJ2-2, with 10 nucleotides matching TRBD2. The CDR3 length is 15 residues. Germline loops: CDR1 SGDLS, CDR2 YYNGEE. J was trimmed by 5 bases and V by 5 bases; bases with no gene match: 6. The CDR3 sequence: CASSLLGLATGELFF. CDR3 DNA: TGTGCCAGCAGTCTCCTGGGACTAGCGACCGGGGAGCTGTTTTTT.

This clone has a handful of counts. This chain connects TRBV6-1 to TRBJ2-7; 13 bases align to TRBD2. V shed 1 base and J 3 bases; nucleotides not matched to a gene: 0. Per germline, CDR1 MNHNS and CDR2 SASEGT. This CDR3 contains 15 residues. The DNA for the CDR3 is TGTGCCAGCAGTGAAGGGACTAGCGGGAGCTACGAGCAGTACTTC. Protein product: CASSEGTSGSYEQYF.

The chain combines TRBV5-1 with TRBJ2-7; TRBD2 matches at 9 bases. CDR1 SGHRS and CDR2 YFSETQ come from the germline V gene. This CDR3 spans 15 amino acids. The V segment lost 4 bases and the J segment 1 base; nucleotides outside the gene matches: 6. The CDR3 DNA is TGCGCCAGCAGCATGGGACTAGCCTTTTCCTACGAGCAGTACTTC. Amino acids: CASSMGLAFSYEQYF.

The chain combines TRBV4-1 with TRBJ1-1; D remains ambiguous. CDR1 is MGHRA and CDR2 is YSYEKL in the germline V gene. This CDR3 has 12 residues. The V end was cut by 3 bases, the J end by 1 base, with 3 bases between. This chain's CDR3 is CASSHRNTEAFF. The CDR3 DNA is TGCGCCAGCAGCCATAGGAACACTGAAGCTTTCTTT.

The chain is built from TRBV30 and TRBJ2-5; D may correspond to TRBD1 or TRBD2 (5 bases each). Matching the DNA end better, TRBJ2-7 makes the J call doubtful. The germline V gene has CDR1 GTSNPN and CDR2 SVGIG (reference sequence). The length of the CDR3 is 13 residues. The CDR3 DNA reads as TGTGCCTGGTCCCGGGACGGGGCCTACGAGCAGTACTTC. This codes for CAWSRDGAYEQYF.

This clone was observed a handful of times. This chain joins TRBV7-9 and TRBJ2-1; 7 bases map to TRBD2. V shed 8 bases and J 8 bases; nucleotides not matched to a gene: 12. The CDR3 sequence is 14 residues long. Germline V CDR1 and CDR2: SEHNR, FQNEAQ (reference sequence). This CDR3 reads CASVTSASRDEQFF. CDR3 bases: TGTGCCAGCGTCACTAGCGCCTCGAGGGATGAGCAGTTCTTC.

The J gene is TRBJ2-2, the V gene TRBV2; 8 bases line up with TRBD1. The CDR3 covers 14 residues. With 11 bases clipped from V and 5 bases from J, the junction kept 10 bases outside the gene matches. From germline, CDR1 is SNHLY and CDR2 FYNNEI. CDR3 residues: CAGTGTGGTGELFF. The CDR3 nucleotides are TGTGCCGGAACCGGGACAGGAGGAACCGGGGAGCTGTTTTTT.

The chain has TRBV28 and TRBJ2-7; 8 bases are a match to TRBD2. The V gene end was trimmed by 2 bases and the J gene end by 2 bases; junction bases not matched to a gene: 5. The CDR3 covers 15 residues. CDR1 MDHEN and CDR2 SYDVKM come from the germline V gene. DNA for the CDR3: TGTGCCAGCAGTTTAGTGCGGGAGGACGCCTACGAGCAGTACTTC. Its protein is CASSLVREDAYEQYF.

The V call is TRBV19, the J call TRBJ2-3; TRBD2 matches 9 bases. Germline V gives CDR1 LNHDA, CDR2 SQIVND (reference sequence). The V gene end was trimmed by 5 bases and the J gene end by 0 bases; junction bases not matched to a gene: 9. There are 17 residues in the CDR3. CDR3 sequence: CASSVRLAATSTDTQYF. The CDR3 DNA follows: TGTGCCAGTAGTGTACGACTAGCGGCAACTAGCACAGATACGCAGTATTTT.

The chain recombines TRBV7-9 with TRBJ2-6, with D unclear. Trimming removed 4 bases at V and 0 bases at J, with 10 bases between. The CDR3 is 16 residues long. Germline V lookup: CDR1 SEHNR, CDR2 FQNEAQ (reference sequence). CDR3 sequence (DNA): TGTGCCAGCAGCTCCCAACAGTTCTCTGGGGCCAACGTCCTGACTTTC. It encodes CASSSQQFSGANVLTF.

The J gene is TRBJ2-5, the V gene TRBV10-3; the match to TRBD1 covers 7 bases. This CDR3 has 18 amino acids. The germline gives CDR1 ENHRY, CDR2 SYGVKD. V trimming: 0 bases; J trimming: 5 bases; junction bases outside the gene matches: 15. The CDR3 here is CAISESWNRGLMLETQYF. DNA of the CDR3: TGTGCCATCAGTGAGTCGTGGAACAGGGGATTGATGTTGGAGACCCAGTACTTC.